This entry is about one TCR beta chain. Some clones are missing from TCRdb's copy, which holds only in-frame ones; the method was immunoSEQ multiplex PCR. The sample has just under 4,500 clones, about 86% seen once. The data derive from a study of tumour-infiltrating T cells in Burkitt lymphoma. For the study at large: Repertoire clonality predicted overall and progression-free survival.

Trimming removed 6 bases from V and 4 bases from J, with 18 bases in between. CDR1 and CDR2 (germline): MDHEN, SYDVKM. There are 15 residues in the CDR3. Sequencing input: tumor tissue. This chain connects TRBV28 to TRBJ1-2; D is unresolved. This TCR derives from a human donor with diffuse large B-cell lymphoma. Some clones in this sample may be carry-over from other donors' samples. The CDR3 here is CASSAYAVSLYGYTF. The CDR3 DNA reads as TGTGCCAGCAGCGCCTACGCGGTGTCCCTCTATGGCTACACCTTC.